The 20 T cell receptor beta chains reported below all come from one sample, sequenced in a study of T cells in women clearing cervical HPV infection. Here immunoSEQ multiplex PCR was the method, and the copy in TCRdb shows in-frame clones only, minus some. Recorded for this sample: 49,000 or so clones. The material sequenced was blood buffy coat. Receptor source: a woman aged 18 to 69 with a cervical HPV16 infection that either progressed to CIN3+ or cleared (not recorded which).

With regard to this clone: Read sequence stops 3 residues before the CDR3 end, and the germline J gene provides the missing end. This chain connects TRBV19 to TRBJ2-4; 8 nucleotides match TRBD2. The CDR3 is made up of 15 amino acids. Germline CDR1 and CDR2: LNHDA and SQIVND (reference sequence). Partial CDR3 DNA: TGTGCCAGTAGTAGTCGCGGGGGGCTAAACTATGGT. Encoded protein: CASSSRGGLNYG. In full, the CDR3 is CASSSRGGLNYGQYF.

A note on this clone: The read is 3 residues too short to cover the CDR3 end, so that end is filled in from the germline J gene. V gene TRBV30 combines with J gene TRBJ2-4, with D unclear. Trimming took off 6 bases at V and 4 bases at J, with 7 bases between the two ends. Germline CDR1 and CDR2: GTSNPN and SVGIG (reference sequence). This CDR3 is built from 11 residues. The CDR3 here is CACQVKNIQYF. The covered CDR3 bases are TGTGCCTGCCAGGTTAAAAACATT. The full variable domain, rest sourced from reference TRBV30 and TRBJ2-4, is SQTIHQWPATLVQPVGSPLSLECTVEGTSNPNLYWYRQAAGRGLQLLFYSVGIGQISSEVPQNLSASRPQDRQFILSSKKLLLSDSGFYLCACQVKNIQYFGAGTRLSVL.

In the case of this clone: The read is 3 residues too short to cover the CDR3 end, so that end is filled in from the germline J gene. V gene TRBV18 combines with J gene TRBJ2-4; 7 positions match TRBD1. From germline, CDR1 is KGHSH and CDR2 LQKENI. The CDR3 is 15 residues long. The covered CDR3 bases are TGTGCCAGCTCACCACCGTCCATAGGGGGCTATGGT. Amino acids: CASSPPSIGGYG. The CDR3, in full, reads CASSPPSIGGYGQYF.

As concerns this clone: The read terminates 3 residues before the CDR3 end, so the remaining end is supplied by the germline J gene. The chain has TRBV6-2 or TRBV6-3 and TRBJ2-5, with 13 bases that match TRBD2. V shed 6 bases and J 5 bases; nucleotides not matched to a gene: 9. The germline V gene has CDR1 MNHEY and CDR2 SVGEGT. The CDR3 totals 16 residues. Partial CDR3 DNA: TGTGCCAGCAGCCCCGGACTAGCGGGAGTTCGGGAGACC. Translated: CASSPGLAGVRET. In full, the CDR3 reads CASSPGLAGVRETQYF.

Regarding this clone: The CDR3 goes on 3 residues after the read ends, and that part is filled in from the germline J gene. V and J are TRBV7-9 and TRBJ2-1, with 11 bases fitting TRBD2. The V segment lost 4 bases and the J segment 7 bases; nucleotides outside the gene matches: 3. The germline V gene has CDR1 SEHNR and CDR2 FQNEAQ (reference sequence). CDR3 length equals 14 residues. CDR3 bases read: TGTGCCAGCAGCTCTGCTAGCGGGAGGAATGAG. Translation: CASSSASGRNE. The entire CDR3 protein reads CASSSASGRNEQFF. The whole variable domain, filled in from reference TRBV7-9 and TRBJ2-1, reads DTGVSQNPRHKITKRGQNVTFRCDPISEHNRLYWYRQTLGQGPEFLTYFQNEAQLEKSRLLSDRFSAERPKGSFSTLEIQRTEQGDSAMYLCASSSASGRNEQFFGPGTRLTVL.

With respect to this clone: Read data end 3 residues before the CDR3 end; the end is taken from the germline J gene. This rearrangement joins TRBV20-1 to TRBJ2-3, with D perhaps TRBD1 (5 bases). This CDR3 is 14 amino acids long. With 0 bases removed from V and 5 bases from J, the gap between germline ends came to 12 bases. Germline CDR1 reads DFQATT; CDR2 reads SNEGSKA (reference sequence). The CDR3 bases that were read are TGCAGTGCTAGAGAAGTGGGGCCGGTAGATACG. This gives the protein CSAREVGPVDT. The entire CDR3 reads CSAREVGPVDTQYF.

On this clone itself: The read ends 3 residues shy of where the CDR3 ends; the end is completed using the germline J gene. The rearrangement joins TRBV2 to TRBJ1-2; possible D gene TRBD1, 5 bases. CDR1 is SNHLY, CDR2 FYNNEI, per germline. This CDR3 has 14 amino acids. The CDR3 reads CASSELGLGDDYTF. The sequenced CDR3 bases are TGTGCCAGCAGTGAATTAGGCCTAGGGGATGAC.

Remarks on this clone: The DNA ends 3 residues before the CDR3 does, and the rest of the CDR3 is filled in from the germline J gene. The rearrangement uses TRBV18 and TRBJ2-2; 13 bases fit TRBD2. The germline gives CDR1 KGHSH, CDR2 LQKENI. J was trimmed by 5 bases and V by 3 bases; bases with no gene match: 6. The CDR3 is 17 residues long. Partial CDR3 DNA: TGTGCCAGCTCACCCTCGACTAGCGGGAGGTTAACCGGGGAG. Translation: CASSPSTSGRLTGE. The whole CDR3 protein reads CASSPSTSGRLTGELFF.

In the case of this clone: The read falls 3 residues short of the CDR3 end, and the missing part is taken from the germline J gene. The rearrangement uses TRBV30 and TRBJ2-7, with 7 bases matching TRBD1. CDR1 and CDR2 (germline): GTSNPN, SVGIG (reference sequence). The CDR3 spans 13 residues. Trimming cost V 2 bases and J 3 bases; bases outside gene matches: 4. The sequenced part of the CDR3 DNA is TGTGCCTGGAGTAGGGACAGCCTCTACGAG. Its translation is CAWSRDSLYE. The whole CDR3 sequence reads CAWSRDSLYEQYF.

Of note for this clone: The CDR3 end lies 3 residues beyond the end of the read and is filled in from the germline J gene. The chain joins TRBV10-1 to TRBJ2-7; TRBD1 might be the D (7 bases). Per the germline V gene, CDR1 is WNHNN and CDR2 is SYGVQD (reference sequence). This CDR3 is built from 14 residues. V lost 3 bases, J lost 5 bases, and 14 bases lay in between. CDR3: CASSDSEGANEQYF. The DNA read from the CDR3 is TGCGCCAGCAGTGACTCGGAGGGGGCTAACGAG.

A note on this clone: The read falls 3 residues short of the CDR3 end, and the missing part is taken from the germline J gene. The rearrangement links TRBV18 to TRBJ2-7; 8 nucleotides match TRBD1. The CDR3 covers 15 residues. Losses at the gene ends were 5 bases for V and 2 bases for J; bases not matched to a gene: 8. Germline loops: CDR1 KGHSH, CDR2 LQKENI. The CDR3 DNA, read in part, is TGTGCCAGCTCATCCACGGACAGGGTAGCCTACGAG. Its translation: CASSSTDRVAYE. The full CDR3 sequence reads CASSSTDRVAYEQYF.

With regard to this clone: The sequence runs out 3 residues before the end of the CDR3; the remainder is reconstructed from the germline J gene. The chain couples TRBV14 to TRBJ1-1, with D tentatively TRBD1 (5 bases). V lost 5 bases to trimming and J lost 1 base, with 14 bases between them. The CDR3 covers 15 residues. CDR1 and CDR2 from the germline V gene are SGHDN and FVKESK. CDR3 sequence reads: CASSTGGVPNTEAFF. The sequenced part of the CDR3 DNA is TGTGCCAGCAGCACAGGTGGGGTCCCGAACACTGAA.

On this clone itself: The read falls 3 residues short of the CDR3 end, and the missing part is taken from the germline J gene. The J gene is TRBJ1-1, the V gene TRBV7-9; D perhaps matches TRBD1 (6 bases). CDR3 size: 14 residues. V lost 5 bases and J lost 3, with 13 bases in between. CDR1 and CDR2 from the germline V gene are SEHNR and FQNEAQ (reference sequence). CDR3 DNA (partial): TGTGCCAGCAGCACAGGGCTGGGGGACACTGAA. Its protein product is CASSTGLGDTE. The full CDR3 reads CASSTGLGDTEAFF.

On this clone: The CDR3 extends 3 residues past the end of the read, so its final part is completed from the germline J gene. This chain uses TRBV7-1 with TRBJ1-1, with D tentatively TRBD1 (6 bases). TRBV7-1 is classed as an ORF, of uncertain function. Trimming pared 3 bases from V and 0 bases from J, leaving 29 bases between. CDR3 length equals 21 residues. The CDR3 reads CASSSRLGDKVYGHMNTEAFF. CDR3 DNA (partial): TGTGCCAGCAGCTCGCGCCTCGGGGACAAGGTCTACGGCCACATGAACACTGAA.

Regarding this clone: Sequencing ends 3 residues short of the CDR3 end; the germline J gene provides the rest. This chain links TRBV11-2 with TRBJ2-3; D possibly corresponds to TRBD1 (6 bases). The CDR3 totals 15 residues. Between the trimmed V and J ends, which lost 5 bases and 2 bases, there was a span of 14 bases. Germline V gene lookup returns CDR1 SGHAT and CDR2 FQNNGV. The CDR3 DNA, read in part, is TGTGCCAGCAGCCCTGGTAGGGGGTACACAGATACG. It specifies CASSPGRGYTDT. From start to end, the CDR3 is CASSPGRGYTDTQYF. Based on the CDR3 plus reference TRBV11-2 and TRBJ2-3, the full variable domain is EAGVAQSPRYKIIEKRQSVAFWCNPISGHATLYWYQQILGQGPKLLIQFQNNGVVDDSQLPKDRFSAERLKGVDSTLKIQPAKLEDSAVYLCASSPGRGYTDTQYFGPGTRLTVL.

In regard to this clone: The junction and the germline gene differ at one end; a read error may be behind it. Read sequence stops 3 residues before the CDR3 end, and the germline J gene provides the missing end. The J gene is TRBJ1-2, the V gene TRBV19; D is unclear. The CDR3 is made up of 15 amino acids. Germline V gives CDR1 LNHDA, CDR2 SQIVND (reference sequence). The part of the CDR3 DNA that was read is TGTGCCAGTAGTTTAGACGTCGGGGTTAACTATGGC. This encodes CASSLDVGVNYG. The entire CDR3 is CASSLDVGVNYGYTF.

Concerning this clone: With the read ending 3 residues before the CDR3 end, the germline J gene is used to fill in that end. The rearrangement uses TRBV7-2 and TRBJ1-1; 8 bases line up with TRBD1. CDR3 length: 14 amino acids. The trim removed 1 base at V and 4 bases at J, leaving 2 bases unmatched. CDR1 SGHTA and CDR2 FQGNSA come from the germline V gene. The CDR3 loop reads CASSLDRGSTEAFF. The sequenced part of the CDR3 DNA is TGTGCCAGCAGCTTAGACAGGGGGAGCACTGAA.

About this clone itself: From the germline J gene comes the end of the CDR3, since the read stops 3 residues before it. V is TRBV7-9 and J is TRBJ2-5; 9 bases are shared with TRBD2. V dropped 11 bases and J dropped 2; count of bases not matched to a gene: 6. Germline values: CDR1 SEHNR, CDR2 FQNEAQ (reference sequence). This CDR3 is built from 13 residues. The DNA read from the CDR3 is TGTGCCGGAATCACTAGCGGGCAAGAGACC. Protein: CAGITSGQET. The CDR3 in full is CAGITSGQETQYF.

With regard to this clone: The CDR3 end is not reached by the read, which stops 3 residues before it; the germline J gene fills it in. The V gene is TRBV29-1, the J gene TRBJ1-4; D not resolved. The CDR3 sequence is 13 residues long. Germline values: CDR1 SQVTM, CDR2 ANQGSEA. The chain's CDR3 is CSVEDPVLSKLFF. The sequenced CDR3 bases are TGCAGCGTTGAAGATCCCGTATTGTCGAAA. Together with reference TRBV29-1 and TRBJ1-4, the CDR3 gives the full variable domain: SAVISQKPSRDICQRGTSLTIQCQVDSQVTMMFWYRQQPGQSLTLIATANQGSEATYESGFVIDKFPISRPNLTFSTLTVSNMSPEDSSIYLCSVEDPVLSKLFFGSGTQLSVL.

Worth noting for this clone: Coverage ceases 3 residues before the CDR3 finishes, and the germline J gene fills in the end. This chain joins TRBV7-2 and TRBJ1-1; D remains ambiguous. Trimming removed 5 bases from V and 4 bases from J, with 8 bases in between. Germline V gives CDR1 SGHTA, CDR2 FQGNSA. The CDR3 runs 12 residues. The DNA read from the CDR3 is TGTGCCAGCAGCCCACCGGGCACTGAA. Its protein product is CASSPPGTE. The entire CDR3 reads CASSPPGTEAFF.